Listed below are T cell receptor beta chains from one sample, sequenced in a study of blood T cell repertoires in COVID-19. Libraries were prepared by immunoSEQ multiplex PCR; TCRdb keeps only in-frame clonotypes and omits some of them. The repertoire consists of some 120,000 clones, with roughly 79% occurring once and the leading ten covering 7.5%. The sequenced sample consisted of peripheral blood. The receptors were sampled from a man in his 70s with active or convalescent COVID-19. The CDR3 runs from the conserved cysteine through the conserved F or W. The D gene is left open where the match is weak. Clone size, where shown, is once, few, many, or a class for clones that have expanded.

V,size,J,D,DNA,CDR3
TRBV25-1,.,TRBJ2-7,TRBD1,TGTGCCAGGTCGGGACAGACCTACGAGCAGTACTTC,CARSGQTYEQYF
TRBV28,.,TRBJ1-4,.,TGTGCCAGCAGTCGCGCCGGTCCTAAAAATGAAAAACTGTTTTTT,CASSRAGPKNEKLFF
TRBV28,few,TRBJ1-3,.,TGTGCCAGCAGTTTTCGGTTGCAGGCCTCTGGAAACACCATATATTTT,CASSFRLQASGNTIYF
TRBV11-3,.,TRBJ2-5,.,TGTGCCAGCAGCGTTCTGTACCAAGAGACCCAGTACTTC,CASSVLYQETQYF
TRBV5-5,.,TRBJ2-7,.,TGTGCCAGCAGCTTGGAGAGCGTCTCCTACGAGCAGTACTTC,CASSLESVSYEQYF
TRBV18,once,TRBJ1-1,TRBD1,TGTGCCAGCTCAGTGGACAGGGGGCTGATGAACACTGAAGCTTTCTTT,CASSVDRGLMNTEAFF
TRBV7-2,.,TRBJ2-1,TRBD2,TGTGCCAGCAGTTCCGGGACTATTGTCTACAATGAGCAGTTCTTC,CASSSGTIVYNEQFF
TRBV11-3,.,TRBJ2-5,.,TGTGCCAGCAGCTCCGACCGGAGGGTGGAGACCCAGTACTTC,CASSSDRRVETQYF
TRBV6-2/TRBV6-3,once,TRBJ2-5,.,TGTGCCAGCAGTTACGGGGCGCAAGAGACCCAGTACTTC,CASSYGAQETQYF
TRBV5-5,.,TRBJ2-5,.,TGTGCCAGCAGCTTGGCCCAGCGGCAGTACTTC,CASSLAQRQYF
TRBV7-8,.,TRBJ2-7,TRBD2,TGTGCCAGCAGCTTAGTAGCGGGCAACTACGAGCAGTACTTC,CASSLVAGNYEQYF
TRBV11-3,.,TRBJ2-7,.,TGTGCCAGCAGCTTAGGAAGCCCGCCCACCCGGGTGTACTTC,CASSLGSPPTRVYF
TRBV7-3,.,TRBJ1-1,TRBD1,TGTGCCAGCAGCGCCTCGGGACAGGACACTGAAGCTTTCTTT,CASSASGQDTEAFF
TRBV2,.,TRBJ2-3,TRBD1,TGTGCCAGCACCCCGGGACAGAGGTTGGCAGATACGCAGTATTTT,CASTPGQRLADTQYF
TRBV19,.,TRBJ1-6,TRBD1,TGTGCCAGTAGTTCGGGACAGGGAAGATCACCCCTCCACTTT,CASSSGQGRSPLHF
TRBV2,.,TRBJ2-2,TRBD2,TGTGCCAGCAGTGGACTTAGCGGGGGGGCCGGGGAGCTGTTTTTT,CASSGLSGGAGELFF
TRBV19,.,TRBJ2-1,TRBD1,TGTGCCAGTAGTGGACAGGGGGATGAGCAGTTCTTC,CASSGQGDEQFF
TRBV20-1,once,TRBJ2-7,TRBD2,TGCAGTGCTAGTGGACTAGCGGGAGTCAGCTACGAGCAGTACTTC,CSASGLAGVSYEQYF
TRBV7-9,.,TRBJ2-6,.,TGTGCCAGCAGTTACGGACACGTCTCTGGGGCCAACGTCCTGACTTTC,CASSYGHVSGANVLTF
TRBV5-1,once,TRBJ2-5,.,TGCGCCAGCAGCCCGGGACTGCCCAGAGAGACCCAGTACTTC,CASSPGLPRETQYF
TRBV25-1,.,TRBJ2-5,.,TGTGCCAGCAGTGATCGGGCGGGGGAGACCCAGTACTTC,CASSDRAGETQYF
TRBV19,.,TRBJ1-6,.,TGTGCCAGCCGGGTTGGGCAGGGCGGCAATTCACCCCTCCACTTT,CASRVGQGGNSPLHF
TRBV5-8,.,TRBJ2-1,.,TGTGCCAGCAGCCGTTTAGTGGGCCTCTCCTACAATGAGCAGTTCTTC,CASSRLVGLSYNEQFF
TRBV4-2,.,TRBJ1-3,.,TGTGCCAGCAGCCAAGACAGGGGAAACACCATATATTTT,CASSQDRGNTIYF
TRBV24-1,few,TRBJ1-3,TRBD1,TGTGCCACCAGTGATTCAGCAGGACAGGGACATTTATATTTT,CATSDSAGQGHLYF
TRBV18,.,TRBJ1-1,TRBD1,TGTGCCAGCTCACGACAGGGGTCAACAACTGAAGCTTTCTTT,CASSRQGSTTEAFF
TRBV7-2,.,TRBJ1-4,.,TGTGCCAGCAGCCCAGGAGGCGGGGGGGTAAAACTGTTTTTT,CASSPGGGGVKLFF
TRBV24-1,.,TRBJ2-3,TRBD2,TGTGCCACCAGTGGAGGGACTAGCGGGAGAACAGATACGCAGTATTTT,CATSGGTSGRTDTQYF
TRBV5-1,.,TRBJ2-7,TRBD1,TGCGCCAGCAGTGCCTTCTCGGTACAGGGGGCGCGGAACTACGAGCAGTACTTC,CASSAFSVQGARNYEQYF
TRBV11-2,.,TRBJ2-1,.,TGTGCCAGCAGCCTGGAGAATGAGCAGTTCTTC,CASSLENEQFF
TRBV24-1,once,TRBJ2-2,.,TGTGCCACCAGTGATTTTGGGACTTCGAACACCGGGGAGCTGTTTTTT,CATSDFGTSNTGELFF
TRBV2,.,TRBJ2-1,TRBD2,TGTGCCAGCAGGGGCGGGGGGATTAATGAGCAGTTCTTC,CASRGGGINEQFF
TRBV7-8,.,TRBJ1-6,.,TGTGCCAGCAGCTTCCGGACAGAGAATTCACCCCTCCACTTT,CASSFRTENSPLHF
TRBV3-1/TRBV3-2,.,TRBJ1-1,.,TGTGCCAGCAGCCAAATAATTGGGGGGGCTGAAGCTTTCTTT,CASSQIIGGAEAFF
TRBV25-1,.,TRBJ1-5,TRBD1,TGTGCCAGCAGTGCGGGACAGCGTAACAATCAGCCCCAGCATTTT,CASSAGQRNNQPQHF
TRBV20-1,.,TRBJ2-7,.,TGCAGTGCTGCAGTTGAATACGAGCAGTACTTC,CSAAVEYEQYF
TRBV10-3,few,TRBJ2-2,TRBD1,TGTGCCATCAGGCCGACAGGGCGCGGCACCGGGGAGCTGTTTTTT,CAIRPTGRGTGELFF
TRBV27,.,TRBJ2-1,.,TGTGCCAGCAGTCCTCGCGGGACGACTGGCCGTGAGCAGTTCTTC,CASSPRGTTGREQFF
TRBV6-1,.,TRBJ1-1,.,TGTGCCAGCAGTGAAGGCGGACTGGTAGCTTTCTTT,CASSEGGLVAFF
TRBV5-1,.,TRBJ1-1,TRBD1,TGCGCCAGCAGCTTACAGGGGGCAACGATTACTGAAGCTTTCTTT,CASSLQGATITEAFF